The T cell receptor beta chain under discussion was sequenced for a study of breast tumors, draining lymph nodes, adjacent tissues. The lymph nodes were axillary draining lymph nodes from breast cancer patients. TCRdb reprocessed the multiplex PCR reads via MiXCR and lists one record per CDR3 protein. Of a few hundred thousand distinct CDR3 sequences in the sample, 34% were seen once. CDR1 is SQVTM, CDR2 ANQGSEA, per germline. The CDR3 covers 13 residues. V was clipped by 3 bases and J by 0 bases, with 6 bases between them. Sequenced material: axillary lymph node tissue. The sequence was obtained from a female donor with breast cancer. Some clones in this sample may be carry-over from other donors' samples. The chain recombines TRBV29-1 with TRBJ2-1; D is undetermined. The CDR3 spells CSVDTSSYNEQFF. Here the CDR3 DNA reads TGCAGCGTTGACACCAGCTCCTACAATGAGCAGTTCTTC.